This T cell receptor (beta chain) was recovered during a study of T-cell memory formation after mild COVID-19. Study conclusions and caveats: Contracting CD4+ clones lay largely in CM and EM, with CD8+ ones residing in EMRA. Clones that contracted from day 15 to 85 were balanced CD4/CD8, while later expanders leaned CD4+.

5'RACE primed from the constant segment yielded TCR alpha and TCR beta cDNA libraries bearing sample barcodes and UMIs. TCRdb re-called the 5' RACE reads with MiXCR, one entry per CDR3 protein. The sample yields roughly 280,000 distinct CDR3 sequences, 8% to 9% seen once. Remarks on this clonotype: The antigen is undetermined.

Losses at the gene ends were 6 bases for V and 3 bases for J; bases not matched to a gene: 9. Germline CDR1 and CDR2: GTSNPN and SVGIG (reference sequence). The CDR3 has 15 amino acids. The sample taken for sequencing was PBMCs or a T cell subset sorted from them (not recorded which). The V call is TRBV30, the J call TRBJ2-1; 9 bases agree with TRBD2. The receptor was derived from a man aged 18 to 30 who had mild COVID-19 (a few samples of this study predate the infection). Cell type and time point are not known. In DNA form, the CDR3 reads TGTGCCTGCGACCGCCAGACTAGCGGCTACAATGAGCAGTTCTTC. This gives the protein CACDRQTSGYNEQFF.